This TCR beta chain was documented in a study of blood T cell repertoires in COVID-19. Study overall: COVID-19 samples from acute and convalescent phases originated in the United States, Italy and Spain. PBMCs, B-cell-depleted T cells, or T cells provided the cDNA or gDNA that made up the material.

The CDR3 has 15 residues. Germline V CDR1 and CDR2: DFQATT, SNEGSKA (reference sequence). Trimming removed 3 bases from V and 4 bases from J, with 16 bases in between. Source study methods: Nucleated cell counts were estimated from reference gene primer amplification. The assay was immunoSEQ multiplex PCR, and TCRdb's table has in-frame clones only and misses some. The DNA gave D and trimming, while V, J and clone size come from that table. Of more than 70,000 clones in the sample, about 86% were seen once. The source of this sequence is a woman older than 75 in a cohort sampled during active or convalescent COVID-19. This chain connects TRBV20-1 to TRBJ2-1; tentative D call: TRBD2 (5 bases). Material: peripheral blood. CDR3 sequence reads: CSASGTGRLYNEQFF. The CDR3 nucleotides read TGCAGTGCTAGTGGAACGGGAAGACTTTACAATGAGCAGTTCTTC.